One and the same sample provided the 24 T cell receptor beta chains below, sequenced in a study of blood T cell repertoires in COVID-19 (dated by TCRdb to the early 2020s). The library was prepared using the immunoSEQ multiplex PCR assay. TCRdb's version of the immuneACCESS table is confined to in-frame rearrangements and falls short of the full clone set. An unresolved V gene accounts for under half of the shortfall where checked; the remainder is of unknown origin. Present in this sample are more than 250,000 clones, roughly nine tenths of which were seen just once. The ten largest clonotypes hold approximately 2.4% of the sample. Sequencing was carried out using PBMCs or T cells enriched from blood (not recorded which). The source is a woman under 30 who had recovered from COVID-19.

The chain uses TRBV19 and TRBJ1-1; TRBD1 might be the D (6 bases). Trimming removed 6 bases from V and 3 bases from J, with 17 bases in between. The CDR3 is 15 amino acids. Germline lookup yields CDR1 LNHDA and CDR2 SQIVND (reference sequence). DNA for the CDR3: TGTGCCAGTAGCAAATACAGGGAATCGCACACTGAAGCTTTCTTT. It is translated as CASSKYRESHTEAFF. The entire variable domain, with the rest obtained from reference TRBV19 and TRBJ1-1, is as follows: DGGITQSPKYLFRKEGQNVTLSCEQNLNHDAMYWYRQDPGQGLRLIYYSQIVNDFQKGDIAEGYSVSREKKESFPLTVTSAQKNPTAFYLCASSKYRESHTEAFFGQGTRLTVV.

The J gene is TRBJ2-7, the V gene TRBV5-4, with 7 bases aligning to TRBD1. The CDR3 is 15 amino acids. CDR1 and CDR2 (germline): SGHNT, YYREEE (reference sequence). The ends lost 3 bases at V and 0 bases at J; junction bases unmatched: 6. CDR3 residues: CASSWGTESSYEQYF. CDR3 sequence (DNA): TGTGCCAGCAGCTGGGGGACAGAGAGCTCCTACGAGCAGTACTTC. Together with reference TRBV5-4 and TRBJ2-7, the CDR3 gives the full variable domain: ETGVTQSPTHLIKTRGQQVTLRCSSQSGHNTVSWYQQALGQGPQFIFQYYREEENGRGNFPPRFSGLQFPNYSSELNVNALELDDSALYLCASSWGTESSYEQYFGPGTRLTVT.

The genes are TRBV11-3 and TRBJ2-2; D remains ambiguous. The V end was cut by 5 bases, the J end by 11 bases, with 12 bases between. Per the germline V gene, CDR1 is SGHNT and CDR2 is YENEEA. The CDR3 contains 12 residues. CDR3 coding DNA: TGTGCCAGCAGCAGTCGGCGCGGCGAGCTGTTTTTT. Protein product: CASSSRRGELFF.

The J gene is TRBJ2-4, the V gene TRBV19; 13 bases line up with TRBD2. The CDR3 spans 20 residues. Germline assignment: CDR1 LNHDA and CDR2 SQIVND (reference sequence). The trim removed 6 bases at V and 1 base at J, leaving 15 bases unmatched. This CDR3 is CASSPEGTSGTPGAKNIQYF. The CDR3 bases are TGTGCCAGTAGCCCAGAGGGGACTAGCGGGACCCCGGGTGCCAAAAACATTCAGTACTTC.

As DNA, the CDR3 is TGTGCCATCAGTGTGGGACAGCAAAGGGATGGGTACCAAGAGACCCAGTACTTC. This sequence encodes CAISVGQQRDGYQETQYF. The chain joins TRBV10-3 to TRBJ2-5, with 7 bases lining up with TRBD1. The junction had 14 bases not matched to a gene; V was cut back by 4 bases and J by 0 bases. CDR3 size: 18 residues. Germline lookup yields CDR1 ENHRY and CDR2 SYGVKD.

V is TRBV7-2 and J is TRBJ2-3, with D hard to call. The CDR3 is 13 residues long. V shed 1 base and J shed 5 bases, with 7 bases lying between them. CDR1 SGHTA and CDR2 FQGNSA come from the germline V gene. CDR3 nucleotides: TGTGCCAGCAGCTTAGTAGTTGGAGATACGCAGTATTTT. It specifies CASSLVVGDTQYF.

The chain uses TRBV7-2 and TRBJ2-7; 8 bases map to TRBD2. The CDR3 consists of 16 residues. The junction had 7 bases not matched to a gene; V was cut back by 2 bases and J by 1 base. Germline V lookup: CDR1 SGHTA, CDR2 FQGNSA. The CDR3 protein is CASSLFGGGRSYEQYF. In nucleotides, the CDR3 is TGTGCCAGCAGCTTATTCGGCGGGGGGAGGTCCTACGAGCAGTACTTC.

The chain recombines TRBV18 with TRBJ2-5; 9 bases are a match to TRBD1. Germline trimming cut 0 bases from V and 5 bases from J; bases unmatched to any gene: 1. The CDR3 runs to 14 residues. CDR1 is KGHSH, CDR2 LQKENI, per germline. CDR3 residues: CASSPPGTGETQYF. CDR3 coding DNA: TGTGCCAGCTCACCACCCGGGACAGGGGAGACCCAGTACTTC.

This clone was seen only a few times. The chain couples TRBV2 to TRBJ1-1; D is ambiguous. Germline CDR1 SNHLY, CDR2 FYNNEI. V was shortened by 7 bases and J by 5 bases, with 8 bases between the two germline ends. The CDR3 has 11 amino acids. The CDR3 nucleotides read TGTGCCAGCATTAGCGATACTGAAGCTTTCTTT. Translating it yields CASISDTEAFF. Based on the CDR3 plus reference TRBV2 and TRBJ1-1, the full variable domain is EPEVTQTPSHQVTQMGQEVILRCVPISNHLYFYWYRQILGQKVEFLVSFYNNEISEKSEIFDDQFSVERPDGSNFTLKIRSTKLEDSAMYFCASISDTEAFFGQGTRLTVV.

The V and J genes are TRBV19 and TRBJ1-2; tentative D call: TRBD1 (6 bases). Trimming left V 3 bases short and J 4 bases short, with 15 bases between. Germline CDR1 reads LNHDA; CDR2 reads SQIVND (reference sequence). The CDR3 contains 15 residues. CDR3 bases: TGTGCCAGTAGTATGTACGACAGGTCGTTCTATGGCTACACCTTC. This sequence encodes CASSMYDRSFYGYTF.

The chain is built from TRBV28 and TRBJ1-5, with D perhaps TRBD1 (6 bases). Germline V gene lookup returns CDR1 MDHEN and CDR2 SYDVKM. Trimming shortened V by 2 bases and J by 2 bases, and 10 bases separated the two germline ends. The CDR3 loop spans 15 amino acids. This CDR3 reads CASSLVSGGNQPQHF. CDR3 coding DNA: TGTGCCAGCAGTTTAGTGTCAGGGGGCAATCAGCCCCAGCATTTT.

This clone was found once. The chain employs TRBV6-5 and TRBJ2-7; 8 positions agree with TRBD1. Unmatched junction bases numbered 7, after V lost 7 bases and J lost 2 bases. The CDR3 totals 14 residues. Germline V gene data show CDR1 as MNHEY and CDR2 as SVGAGI. The CDR3 sequence: CASIRGTGTYEQYF. CDR3 DNA sequence: TGTGCCAGCATTAGGGGGACAGGAACCTACGAGCAGTACTTC.

The sample holds many counts of this clone. V and J are TRBV5-1 and TRBJ2-1; 11 nucleotides match TRBD2. Germline CDR1 and CDR2: SGHRS and YFSETQ. V gave up 1 base and J gave up 4 bases; unmatched junction bases: 1. CDR3 size: 15 residues. The CDR3 loop is CASSLTSGGYNEQFF. CDR3 nucleotide sequence: TGCGCCAGCAGCTTGACTAGCGGGGGTTACAATGAGCAGTTCTTC.

The chain couples TRBV9 to TRBJ2-7; 9 bases are a match to TRBD1. The junction had 17 bases not matched to a gene; V was cut back by 10 bases and J by 3 bases. The CDR3 length is 16 residues. The germline V gene has CDR1 SGDLS and CDR2 YYNGEE. CDR3 sequence reads: CASAKSLTGGVYEQYF. The CDR3 nucleotides read TGTGCCTCAGCTAAGTCCCTTACAGGGGGCGTCTACGAGCAGTACTTC.

This chain joins TRBV28 and TRBJ1-2, with D uncertain. Germline CDR1 MDHEN, CDR2 SYDVKM. The CDR3 loop spans 12 amino acids. Deletions cut 4 bases from V and 5 bases from J, with 8 bases between. The chain's CDR3 is CASSSEIYGYTF. For the CDR3, the DNA is TGTGCCAGCAGTTCCGAGATATATGGCTACACCTTC.

V and J are TRBV5-1 and TRBJ1-4; 11 positions match TRBD1. With 4 bases clipped from V and 6 bases from J, the junction kept 11 bases outside the gene matches. CDR1 SGHRS and CDR2 YFSETQ come from the germline V gene. This CDR3 contains 17 residues. CDR3 sequence reads: CASSGGQGAMVDEKLFF. DNA for the CDR3: TGCGCCAGCAGCGGTGGACAGGGGGCGATGGTCGATGAAAAACTGTTTTTT.

This chain uses TRBV5-1 with TRBJ2-5; D possibly corresponds to TRBD1 (6 bases). Germline values: CDR1 SGHRS, CDR2 YFSETQ. V lost 4 bases, J lost 5 bases, and 24 bases lay in between. This CDR3 has 17 residues. The CDR3 protein is CASSPRSYRVDEETQYF. The CDR3, as DNA: TGCGCCAGCAGCCCACGATCCTACAGGGTGGACGAGGAGACCCAGTACTTC.

This clone has only one observation. The genes are TRBV9 and TRBJ2-5; D is possibly TRBD1 (5 bases). Trimming shortened V by 0 bases and J by 3 bases, and 6 bases separated the two germline ends. This CDR3 spans 13 amino acids. Germline-derived CDR1 and CDR2 are SGDLS and YYNGEE. Here the CDR3 reads CASSVGQKETQYF. As DNA, the CDR3 is TGTGCCAGCAGCGTAGGACAGAAAGAGACCCAGTACTTC.

The chain links TRBV7-8 to TRBJ2-2, with 8 positions matching TRBD1. Germline V CDR1 and CDR2: SGHVS, FQNEAQ. The CDR3 has 18 residues. With 4 bases clipped from V and 1 base from J, the junction kept 11 bases outside the gene matches. The CDR3 region is CASSSNSRGPGNTGELFF. CDR3 in DNA: TGTGCCAGCAGCTCCAATTCCAGGGGGCCTGGGAACACCGGGGAGCTGTTTTTT.

A few counts support this clone. CDR3 in DNA: TGTGCCAGCAGTTTTGGAGGGGAGTCGGTCGGCTACACCTTC. Translated, it gives CASSFGGESVGYTF. The chain has TRBV28 and TRBJ1-2; TRBD1 might be the D (5 bases). V shed 3 bases and J shed 8 bases, with 16 bases lying between them. Germline values: CDR1 MDHEN, CDR2 SYDVKM. CDR3 size: 14 residues.

This clone was seen only a few times. This chain connects TRBV30 to TRBJ1-6; D might be TRBD1 (6 bases). Trimming removed 3 bases from V and 5 bases from J, with 17 bases in between. CDR3 length: 16 amino acids. The germline V gene encodes CDR1 GTSNPN and CDR2 SVGIG (reference sequence). The CDR3 reads CAWRLGGQLNNSPLHF. DNA for the CDR3: TGTGCCTGGAGACTCGGGGGGCAGCTAAATAATTCACCCCTCCACTTT.

V is TRBV6-2 or TRBV6-3 and J is TRBJ1-1; tentatively, D is TRBD1 (6 bases). The germline V gene has CDR1 MNHEY and CDR2 SVGEGT. The CDR3 sequence is 17 residues long. The germline V and J ends were trimmed by 2 bases and 1 base, with 17 bases remaining between them. CDR3 nucleotides: TGTGCCAGCAGTTACGGACAGTTGATACACCAGAACACTGAAGCTTTCTTT. Amino acid sequence: CASSYGQLIHQNTEAFF.

Comments on this clone: A junction end diverges from the germline sequence, so it may reflect a read error. V usage is TRBV7-9 and J usage is TRBJ2-1, with TRBD2 identical over 12 bases. Per germline, CDR1 SEHNR and CDR2 FQNEAQ (reference sequence). The CDR3 sequence is 14 residues long. The CDR3 DNA follows: TGTGCCAGCAGCCTAGCGGGAGGGCGACCCGAGCAGTTCTTC. This gives the protein CASSLAGGRPEQFF. The full variable domain, completed using reference TRBV7-9 and TRBJ2-1, is DTGVSQNPRHKITKRGQNVTFRCDPISEHNRLYWYRQTLGQGPEFLTYFQNEAQLEKSRLLSDRFSAERPKGSFSTLEIQRTEQGDSAMYLCASSLAGGRPEQFFGPGTRLTVL.

This clone showed up just once. The chain recombines TRBV2 with TRBJ2-7, with 8 bases aligning to TRBD1. Germline-derived CDR1 and CDR2 are SNHLY and FYNNEI. This CDR3 comprises 13 residues. V was pared by 5 bases and J by 4 bases, with 4 bases of the junction left unmatched. CDR3 sequence (DNA): TGTGCCAGCAGTCAGGGGGCTTTTTACGAGCAGTACTTC. Its translation is CASSQGAFYEQYF.